This is a list of T cell receptor beta chains from one sample in a study of response to subunit inactivated influenza vaccine. TCRdb reprocessed the RT-PCR reads via MiXCR and lists one record per CDR3 protein. Among roughly 790,000 distinct CDR3 sequences listed, 21% were seen once. The sample consisted of PBMCs from blood, taken roughly 5 days after vaccination. The receptor set was obtained from a man aged 45-65 years who received an inactivated influenza vaccine. Both conserved end residues are part of each CDR3. The D gene is left open where the match is weak. Expanded clones get a size class; other rows say once, few or many, or leave the size out.

j_call: TRBJ2-1
v_call: TRBV15
d_call: TRBD1
clone_size: NA
cdr3_aa: CATSSPGTGFFGEQFF
cdr3_nt: TGTGCCACCAGCAGCCCCGGGACAGGGTTTTTTGGTGAGCAGTTCTTC

j_call: TRBJ1-2
v_call: TRBV6-1
d_call: NA
clone_size: NA
cdr3_aa: CASSEAAPGGYTF
cdr3_nt: TGTGCCAGCAGTGAAGCGGCTCCGGGTGGCTACACCTTC

j_call: TRBJ2-7
v_call: TRBV5-5
d_call: TRBD1
clone_size: few
cdr3_aa: CASSLIRQGRSYEQYF
cdr3_nt: TGTGCCAGCAGCTTGATTCGACAGGGTCGGAGCTACGAGCAGTACTTC

j_call: TRBJ2-2
v_call: TRBV20-1
d_call: NA
clone_size: few
cdr3_aa: CSAPPPLGTGELFF
cdr3_nt: TGCAGTGCTCCCCCCCCTCTGGGAACCGGGGAGCTGTTTTTT

j_call: TRBJ2-7
v_call: TRBV11-2
d_call: TRBD2
clone_size: NA
cdr3_aa: CASSPDSGPTYEQYF
cdr3_nt: TGTGCCAGCAGCCCCGATAGCGGGCCCACCTACGAGCAGTACTTC

j_call: TRBJ2-7
v_call: TRBV12-2
d_call: NA
clone_size: NA
cdr3_aa: CASRRRMFSYEQYF
cdr3_nt: TGTGCAAGTCGCCGCCGCATGTTTAGCTACGAGCAGTACTTC

j_call: TRBJ2-7
v_call: TRBV6-2/TRBV6-3
d_call: TRBD1
clone_size: once
cdr3_aa: CASRPLGLGGTGVSYEQYF
cdr3_nt: TGTGCCAGCAGACCCTTGGGGCTCGGCGGGACAGGGGTCTCCTACGAGCAGTACTTC

j_call: TRBJ2-6
v_call: TRBV28
d_call: TRBD2
clone_size: once
cdr3_aa: CASRAGGTGANVLTF
cdr3_nt: TGTGCCAGCAGGGCGGGGGGCACTGGGGCCAACGTCCTGACTTTC

j_call: TRBJ2-1
v_call: TRBV28
d_call: NA
clone_size: once
cdr3_aa: CASGRWGSGDEQFF
cdr3_nt: TGTGCCAGTGGCAGGTGGGGGTCTGGGGATGAGCAGTTCTTC

j_call: TRBJ2-5
v_call: TRBV20-1
d_call: NA
clone_size: NA
cdr3_aa: CSATRLFAQETQYF
cdr3_nt: TGCAGTGCTACCAGACTGTTCGCTCAAGAGACCCAGTACTTC

j_call: TRBJ2-5
v_call: TRBV7-2
d_call: NA
clone_size: few
cdr3_aa: CASSLTFAGQETQYF
cdr3_nt: TGTGCCAGCAGCTTAACTTTTGCGGGCCAAGAGACCCAGTACTTC

j_call: TRBJ2-7
v_call: TRBV5-5
d_call: NA
clone_size: NA
cdr3_aa: CASSLSWGYEQYF
cdr3_nt: TGTGCCAGCAGCTTGAGTTGGGGGTACGAGCAGTACTTC

j_call: TRBJ1-1
v_call: TRBV7-9
d_call: NA
clone_size: few
cdr3_aa: CASVGVGTEAFF
cdr3_nt: TGTGCCAGCGTCGGGGTTGGTACTGAAGCTTTCTTT

j_call: TRBJ2-5
v_call: TRBV7-2
d_call: TRBD1
clone_size: NA
cdr3_aa: CASRAKGQVVGETQYF
cdr3_nt: TGTGCCAGCAGAGCTAAGGGACAGGTCGTCGGAGAGACCCAGTACTTC

j_call: TRBJ2-7
v_call: TRBV7-2
d_call: TRBD2
clone_size: few
cdr3_aa: CASSLLPGGYEQYF
cdr3_nt: TGTGCCAGCAGCTTACTCCCGGGAGGGTACGAGCAGTACTTC

j_call: TRBJ1-2
v_call: TRBV6-2/TRBV6-3
d_call: NA
clone_size: many
cdr3_aa: CASSQAYGYTF
cdr3_nt: TGTGCCAGCAGTCAGGCTTATGGCTACACCTTC

j_call: TRBJ2-1
v_call: TRBV4-3
d_call: NA
clone_size: NA
cdr3_aa: CASSKEIVGYNEQFF
cdr3_nt: TGCGCCAGCAGCAAAGAAATCGTCGGGTACAATGAGCAGTTCTTC

j_call: TRBJ1-5
v_call: TRBV6-2/TRBV6-3
d_call: NA
clone_size: NA
cdr3_aa: CASKDTQTSKNQPQHF
cdr3_nt: TGTGCCAGCAAAGACACCCAGACTTCTAAGAATCAGCCCCAGCATTTT

j_call: TRBJ2-5
v_call: TRBV29-1
d_call: TRBD1
clone_size: few
cdr3_aa: CSVGDRRETQYF
cdr3_nt: TGCAGCGTGGGGGACAGGAGAGAGACCCAGTACTTC

j_call: TRBJ2-1
v_call: TRBV3-1
d_call: NA
clone_size: NA
cdr3_aa: CASSRTGGGGEQFF
cdr3_nt: TGTGCCAGCAGCCGAACTGGGGGAGGGGGTGAGCAGTTCTTC

j_call: TRBJ2-5
v_call: TRBV12-3/TRBV12-4
d_call: TRBD2
clone_size: many
cdr3_aa: CASTRTSGGQETQYF
cdr3_nt: TGTGCCAGTACTCGGACTAGCGGGGGCCAAGAGACCCAGTACTTC

j_call: TRBJ2-5
v_call: TRBV7-6
d_call: TRBD1
clone_size: NA
cdr3_aa: CASSLGGQGEGTQYF
cdr3_nt: TGTGCCAGCAGCTTAGGGGGACAGGGGGAAGGGACCCAGTACTTC